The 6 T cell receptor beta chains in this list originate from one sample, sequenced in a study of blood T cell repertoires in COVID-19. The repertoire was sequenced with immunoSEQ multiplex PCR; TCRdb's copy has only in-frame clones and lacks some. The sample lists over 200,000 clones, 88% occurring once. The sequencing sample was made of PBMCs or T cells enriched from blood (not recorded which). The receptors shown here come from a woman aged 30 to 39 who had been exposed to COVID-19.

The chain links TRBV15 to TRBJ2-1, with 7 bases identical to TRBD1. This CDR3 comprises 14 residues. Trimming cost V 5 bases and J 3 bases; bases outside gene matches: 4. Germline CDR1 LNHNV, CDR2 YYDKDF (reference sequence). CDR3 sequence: CATSPRTGYNEQFF. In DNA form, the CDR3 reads TGTGCCACCAGCCCAAGGACAGGCTACAATGAGCAGTTCTTC. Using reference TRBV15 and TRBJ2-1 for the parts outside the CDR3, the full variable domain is DAMVIQNPRYQVTQFGKPVTLSCSQTLNHNVMYWYQQKSSQAPKLLFHYYDKDFNNEADTPDNFQSRRPNTSFCFLDIRSPGLGDTAMYLCATSPRTGYNEQFFGPGTRLTVL.

CDR3 sequence: CAWSSSGRGAYGYTF. The CDR3 nucleotides are TGTGCCTGGAGTAGTTCGGGCAGGGGAGCCTACGGCTACACCTTC. The rearrangement joins TRBV30 to TRBJ1-2, with a weak D call TRBD1 (6 bases). CDR1 and CDR2 from the germline V gene are GTSNPN and SVGIG (reference sequence). Trimming stripped 2 bases from V and 8 bases from J, with 21 bases between. The CDR3 loop spans 15 amino acids.

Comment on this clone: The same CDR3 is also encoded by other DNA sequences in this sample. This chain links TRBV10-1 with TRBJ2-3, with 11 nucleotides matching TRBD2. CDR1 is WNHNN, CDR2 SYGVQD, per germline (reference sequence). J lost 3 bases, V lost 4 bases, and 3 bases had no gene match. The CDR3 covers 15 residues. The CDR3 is CASSALAGGTDTQYF. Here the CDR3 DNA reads TGCGCCAGCAGTGCCCTAGCGGGAGGTACAGATACGCAGTATTTT.

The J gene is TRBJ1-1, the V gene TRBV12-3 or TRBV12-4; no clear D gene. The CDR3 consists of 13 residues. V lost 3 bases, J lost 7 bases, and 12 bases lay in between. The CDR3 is CASSFIRDGEAFF. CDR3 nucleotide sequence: TGTGCCAGCAGTTTCATCCGGGATGGTGAAGCTTTCTTT.

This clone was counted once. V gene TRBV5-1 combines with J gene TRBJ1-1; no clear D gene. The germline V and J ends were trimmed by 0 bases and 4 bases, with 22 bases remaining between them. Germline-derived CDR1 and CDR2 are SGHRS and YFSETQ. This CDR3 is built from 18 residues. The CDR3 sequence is CASSLVPQIRGLGTEAFF. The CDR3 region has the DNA TGCGCCAGCAGCTTGGTCCCCCAAATAAGAGGTTTAGGCACTGAAGCTTTCTTT. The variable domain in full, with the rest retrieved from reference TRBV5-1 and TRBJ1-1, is KAGVTQTPRYLIKTRGQQVTLSCSPISGHRSVSWYQQTPGQGLQFLFEYFSETQRNKGNFPGRFSGRQFSNSRSEMNVSTLELGDSALYLCASSLVPQIRGLGTEAFFGQGTRLTVV.

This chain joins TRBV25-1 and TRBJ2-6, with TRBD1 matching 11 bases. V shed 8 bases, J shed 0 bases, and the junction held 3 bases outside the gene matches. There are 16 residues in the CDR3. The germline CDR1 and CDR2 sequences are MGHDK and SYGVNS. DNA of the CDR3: TGTGCCAGCGCCGGGACAGGGGGCTCTGGGGCCAACGTCCTGACTTTC. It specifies CASAGTGGSGANVLTF.